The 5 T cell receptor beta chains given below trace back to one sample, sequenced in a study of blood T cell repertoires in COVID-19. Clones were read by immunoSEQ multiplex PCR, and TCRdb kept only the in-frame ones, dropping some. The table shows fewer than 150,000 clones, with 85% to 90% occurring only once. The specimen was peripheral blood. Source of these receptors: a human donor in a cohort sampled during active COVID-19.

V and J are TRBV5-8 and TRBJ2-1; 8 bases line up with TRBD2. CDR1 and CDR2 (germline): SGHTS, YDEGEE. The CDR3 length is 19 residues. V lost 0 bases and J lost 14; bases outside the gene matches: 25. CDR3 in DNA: TGTGCCAGCAGCTTGGTCCGGGGGGGGGACGAGAGGAGTCCGCGGTTGGAGTTCTTC. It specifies CASSLVRGGDERSPRLEFF.

The CDR3 sequence is CASSRTSGGSDTQYF. The CDR3 DNA reads as TGTGCCAGCAGCCGGACTAGCGGGGGGTCAGATACGCAGTATTTT. The genes are TRBV7-8 and TRBJ2-3; 14 positions match TRBD2. The V segment lost 5 bases and the J segment 4 bases; nucleotides outside the gene matches: 2. CDR1 and CDR2 (germline): SGHVS, FQNEAQ. This CDR3 has 15 amino acids.

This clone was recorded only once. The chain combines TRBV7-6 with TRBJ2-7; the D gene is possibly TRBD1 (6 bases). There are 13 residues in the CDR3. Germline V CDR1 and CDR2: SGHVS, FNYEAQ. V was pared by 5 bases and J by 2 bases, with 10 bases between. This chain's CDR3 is CASSQGIPYEQYF. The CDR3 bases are TGTGCCAGCAGCCAGGGGATCCCCTACGAGCAGTACTTC. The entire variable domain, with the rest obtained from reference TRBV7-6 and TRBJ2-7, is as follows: GAGVSQSPRYKVTKRGQDVALRCDPISGHVSLYWYRQALGQGPEFLTYFNYEAQQDKSGLPNDRFSAERPEGSISTLTIQRTEQRDSAMYRCASSQGIPYEQYFGPGTRLTVT.

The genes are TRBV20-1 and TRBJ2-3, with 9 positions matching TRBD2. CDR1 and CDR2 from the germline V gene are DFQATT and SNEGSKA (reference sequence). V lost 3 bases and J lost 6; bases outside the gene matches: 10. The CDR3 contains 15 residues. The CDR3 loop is CSASDSGGLGDTQYF. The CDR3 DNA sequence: TGCAGTGCTAGTGATAGCGGGGGCCTCGGGGATACGCAGTATTTT.

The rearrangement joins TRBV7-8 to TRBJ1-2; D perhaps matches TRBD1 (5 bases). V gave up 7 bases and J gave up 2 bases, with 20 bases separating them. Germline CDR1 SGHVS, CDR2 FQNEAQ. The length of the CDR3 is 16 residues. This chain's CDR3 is CASTQALQGGNYGYTF. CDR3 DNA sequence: TGTGCCAGCACCCAGGCCCTGCAGGGCGGCAACTATGGCTACACCTTC.